This T cell receptor (beta chain) was captured by sequencing in a study of fetal regulatory T cell absence and autoimmunity. As to this clone: Its target is not known.

Study conclusions and caveats: Some top pancreas TCR clones were over 90-fold enriched versus cord blood.

Trimming shortened V by 2 bases and J by 7 bases, and 12 bases separated the two germline ends. CDR1 and CDR2 from the germline V gene are SGHVS and FNYEAQ. The CDR3 length is 14 residues. Data came from immunoSEQ multiplex PCR; TCRdb stores just in-frame clones and leaves some out. The data hold some 87,000 clones, with about three quarters observed a single time. The sample comprised pancreas tissue. The chain couples TRBV7-6 to TRBJ2-1, with D perhaps assigned TRBD1 or TRBD2 (5 bases each). This TCR came from a male donor with IPEX syndrome. CDR3 region: CASSLPGAGNEQFF. In nucleotides, the CDR3 is TGTGCCAGCAGCTTACCCGGGGCTGGGAATGAGCAGTTCTTC.